This TCR beta chain was obtained from a study of neurological immune-mediated disorders. Study conclusions and caveats: No expanded-clone CDR3 amino acid sequence recurred across subjects, suggesting private TCR-beta repertoires.

This clonotype was found once. Its antigen is unidentified. The sorted libraries involved the use of around 960,000 CD4+ or CD8+ T cells. One entry per CDR3 protein results from TCRdb running MiXCR on the 5' RACE reads. The sample shows some 42,000 distinct CDR3 sequences, roughly 11% of them seen only once. The germline V gene encodes CDR1 LGHNA and CDR2 YNFKEQ. This CDR3 contains 16 residues. Trimming at V came to 4 bases and at J to 6 bases, leaving 7 bases not matched to a gene. The receptor was isolated from a woman in her 30s with HTLV-1-associated myelopathy (HAM/TSP). The sequenced material came from CD4+ T cells from blood. The chain carries TRBV4-2 and TRBJ2-1, with 12 positions matching TRBD2. CDR3 bases: TGTGCCAGCAGCCTAGAGGTACTAGCGGGAGGCAATGAGCAGTTCTTC. This sequence encodes CASSLEVLAGGNEQFF.